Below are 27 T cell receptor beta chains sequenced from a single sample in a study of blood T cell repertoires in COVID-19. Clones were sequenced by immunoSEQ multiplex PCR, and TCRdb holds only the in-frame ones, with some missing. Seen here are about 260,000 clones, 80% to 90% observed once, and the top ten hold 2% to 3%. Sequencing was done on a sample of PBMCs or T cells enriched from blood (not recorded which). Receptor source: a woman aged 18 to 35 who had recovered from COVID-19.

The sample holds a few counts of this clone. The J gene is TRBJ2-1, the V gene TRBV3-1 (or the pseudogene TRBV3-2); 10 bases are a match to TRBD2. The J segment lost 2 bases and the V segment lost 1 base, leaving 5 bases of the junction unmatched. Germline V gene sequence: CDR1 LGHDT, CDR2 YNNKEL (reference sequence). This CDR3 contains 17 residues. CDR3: CASSQASGGAPYNEQFF. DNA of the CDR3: TGTGCCAGCAGCCAAGCAAGCGGGGGGGCGCCCTACAATGAGCAGTTCTTC.

CDR3 loop: CASWDRGPRGYTF. CDR3 sequence (DNA): TGTGCCAGTTGGGACAGGGGGCCGAGAGGCTACACCTTC. The V and J genes are TRBV27 and TRBJ1-2, with 12 bases fitting TRBD1. The CDR3 runs 13 residues. The germline V gene has CDR1 MNHEY and CDR2 SMNVEV (reference sequence). The ends lost 9 bases at V and 8 bases at J; junction bases unmatched: 7.

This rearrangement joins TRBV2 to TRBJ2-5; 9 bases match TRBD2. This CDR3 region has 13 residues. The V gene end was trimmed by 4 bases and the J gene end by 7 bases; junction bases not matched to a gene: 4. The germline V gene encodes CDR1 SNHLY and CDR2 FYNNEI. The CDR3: CASSGEAGGTQYF. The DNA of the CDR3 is TGTGCCAGCAGTGGCGAAGCGGGAGGGACCCAGTACTTC.

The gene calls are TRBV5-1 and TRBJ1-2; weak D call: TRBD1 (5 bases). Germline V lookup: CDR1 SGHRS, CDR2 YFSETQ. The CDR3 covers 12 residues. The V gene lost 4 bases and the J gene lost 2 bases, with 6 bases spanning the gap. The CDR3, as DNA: TGCGCCAGCAGCGGGGGGAACTATGGCTACACCTTC. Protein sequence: CASSGGNYGYTF.

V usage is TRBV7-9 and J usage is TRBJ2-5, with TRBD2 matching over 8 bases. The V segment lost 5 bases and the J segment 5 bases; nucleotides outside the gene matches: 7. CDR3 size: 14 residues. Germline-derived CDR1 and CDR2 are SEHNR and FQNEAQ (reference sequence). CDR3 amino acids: CASSTRTSMETQYF. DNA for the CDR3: TGTGCCAGCAGCACCAGGACTAGCATGGAGACCCAGTACTTC. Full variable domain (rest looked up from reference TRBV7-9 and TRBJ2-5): DTGVSQNPRHKITKRGQNVTFRCDPISEHNRLYWYRQTLGQGPEFLTYFQNEAQLEKSRLLSDRFSAERPKGSFSTLEIQRTEQGDSAMYLCASSTRTSMETQYFGPGTRLLVL.

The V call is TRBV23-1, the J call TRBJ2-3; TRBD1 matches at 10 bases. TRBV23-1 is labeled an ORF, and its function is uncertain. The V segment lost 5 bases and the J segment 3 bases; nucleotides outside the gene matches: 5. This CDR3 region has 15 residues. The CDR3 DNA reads TGCGCCAGCAGTGACAGGGGGCGCCCGACAGATACGCAGTATTTT. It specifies CASSDRGRPTDTQYF.

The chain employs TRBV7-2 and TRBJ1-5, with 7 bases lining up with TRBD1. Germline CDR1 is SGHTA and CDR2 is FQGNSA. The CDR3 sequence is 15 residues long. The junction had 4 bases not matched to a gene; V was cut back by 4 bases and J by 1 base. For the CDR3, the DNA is TGTGCCAGCAGCTACGACAGGGTGAGCAATCAGCCCCAGCATTTT. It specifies CASSYDRVSNQPQHF. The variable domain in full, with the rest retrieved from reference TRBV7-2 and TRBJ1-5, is GAGVSQSPSNKVTEKGKDVELRCDPISGHTALYWYRQSLGQGLEFLIYFQGNSAPDKSGLPSDRFSAERTGGSVSTLTIQRTQQEDSAVYLCASSYDRVSNQPQHFGDGTRLSIL.

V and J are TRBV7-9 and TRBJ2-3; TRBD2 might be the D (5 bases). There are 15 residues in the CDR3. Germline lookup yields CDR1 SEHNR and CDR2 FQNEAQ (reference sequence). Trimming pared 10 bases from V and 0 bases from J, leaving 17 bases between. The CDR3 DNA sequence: TGTGCCACCCAGCGGCCAATTACTAGCACAGATACGCAGTATTTT. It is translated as CATQRPITSTDTQYF.

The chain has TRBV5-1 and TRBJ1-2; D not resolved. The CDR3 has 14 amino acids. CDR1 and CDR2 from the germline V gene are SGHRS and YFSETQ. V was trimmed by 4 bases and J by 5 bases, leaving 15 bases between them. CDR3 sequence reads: CASSPLPGDYGYTF. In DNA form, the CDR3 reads TGCGCCAGCAGCCCCCTACCCGGGGATTATGGCTACACCTTC.

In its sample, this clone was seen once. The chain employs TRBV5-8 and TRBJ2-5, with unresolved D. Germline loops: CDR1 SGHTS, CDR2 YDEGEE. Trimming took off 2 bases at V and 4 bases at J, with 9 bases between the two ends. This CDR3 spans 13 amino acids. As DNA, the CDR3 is TGTGCCAGCAGCTTCCCGGTCCCAGAGACCCAGTACTTC. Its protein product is CASSFPVPETQYF.

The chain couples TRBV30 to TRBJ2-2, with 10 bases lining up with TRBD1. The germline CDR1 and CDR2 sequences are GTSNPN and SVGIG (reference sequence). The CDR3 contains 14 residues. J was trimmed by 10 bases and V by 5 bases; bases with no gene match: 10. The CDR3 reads CAWENRQGALELFF. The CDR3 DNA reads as TGTGCCTGGGAGAATAGACAGGGGGCTTTGGAGCTGTTTTTT. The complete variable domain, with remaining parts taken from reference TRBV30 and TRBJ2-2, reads SQTIHQWPATLVQPVGSPLSLECTVEGTSNPNLYWYRQAAGRGLQLLFYSVGIGQISSEVPQNLSASRPQDRQFILSSKKLLLSDSGFYLCAWENRQGALELFFGEGSRLTVL.

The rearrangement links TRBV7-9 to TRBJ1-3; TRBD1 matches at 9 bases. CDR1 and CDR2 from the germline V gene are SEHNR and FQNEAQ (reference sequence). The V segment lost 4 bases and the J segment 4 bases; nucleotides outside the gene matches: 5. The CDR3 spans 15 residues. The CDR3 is CASSSDRGSGNTIYF. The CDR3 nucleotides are TGTGCCAGCAGCTCCGACAGGGGGTCGGGAAACACCATATATTTT.

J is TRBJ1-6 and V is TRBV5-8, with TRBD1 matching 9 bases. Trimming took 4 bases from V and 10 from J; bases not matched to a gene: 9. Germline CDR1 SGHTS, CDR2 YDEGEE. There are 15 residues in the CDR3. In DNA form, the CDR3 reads TGTGCCAGCAGCACATGGACAGGGGCCGGCTCACCCCTCCACTTT. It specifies CASSTWTGAGSPLHF.

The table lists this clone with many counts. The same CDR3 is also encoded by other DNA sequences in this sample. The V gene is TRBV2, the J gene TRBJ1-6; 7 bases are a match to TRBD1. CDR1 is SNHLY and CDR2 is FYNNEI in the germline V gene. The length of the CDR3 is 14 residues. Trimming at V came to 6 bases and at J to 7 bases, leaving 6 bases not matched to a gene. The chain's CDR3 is CASSPGQLNSPLHF. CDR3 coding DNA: TGTGCCAGCAGCCCGGGACAGCTAAATTCACCCCTCCACTTT.

CDR3 DNA: TGCGCCAGCAGTCGCGACAGGGTCTCCTACGAGCAGTACTTC. It codes for CASSRDRVSYEQYF. The V gene is TRBV23-1, the J gene TRBJ2-7; 7 bases fit TRBD1. TRBV23-1 is treated as an ORF (open reading frame) with a function not yet certain. With V trimmed by 4 bases and J by 0 bases, 3 bases remained unmatched. This CDR3 has 14 residues.

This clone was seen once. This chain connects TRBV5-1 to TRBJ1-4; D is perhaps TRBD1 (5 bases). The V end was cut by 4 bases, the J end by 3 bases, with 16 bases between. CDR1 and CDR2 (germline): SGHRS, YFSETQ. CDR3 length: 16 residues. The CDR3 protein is CASSDDSFKPNEKLFF. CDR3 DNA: TGCGCCAGCAGCGACGACAGCTTCAAGCCTAATGAAAAACTGTTTTTT.

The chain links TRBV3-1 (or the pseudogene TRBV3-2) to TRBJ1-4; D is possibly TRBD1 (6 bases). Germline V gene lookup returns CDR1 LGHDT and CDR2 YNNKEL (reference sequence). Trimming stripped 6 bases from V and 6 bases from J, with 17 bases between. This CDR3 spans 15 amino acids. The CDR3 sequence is CASSKTGWLDEKLFF. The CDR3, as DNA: TGTGCCAGCAGTAAAACAGGGTGGTTGGATGAAAAACTGTTTTTT.

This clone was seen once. This CDR3 reads CASSLVGQSSYNSPLHF. DNA of the CDR3: TGTGCCAGCAGCTTAGTGGGCCAGAGCTCCTATAATTCACCCCTCCACTTT. V is TRBV7-9 and J is TRBJ1-6; D gene unclear. The CDR3 extends over 17 amino acids. Trimming took off 1 base at V and 0 bases at J, with 10 bases between the two ends. Germline V gives CDR1 SEHNR, CDR2 FQNEAQ (reference sequence).

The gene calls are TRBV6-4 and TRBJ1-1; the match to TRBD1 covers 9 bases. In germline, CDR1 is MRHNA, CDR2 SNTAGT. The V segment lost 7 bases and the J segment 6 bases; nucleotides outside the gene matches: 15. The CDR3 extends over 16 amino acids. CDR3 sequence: CASKGTGLDGGAEAFF. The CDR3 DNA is TGTGCCAGCAAAGGGACAGGGCTCGACGGGGGTGCTGAAGCTTTCTTT.

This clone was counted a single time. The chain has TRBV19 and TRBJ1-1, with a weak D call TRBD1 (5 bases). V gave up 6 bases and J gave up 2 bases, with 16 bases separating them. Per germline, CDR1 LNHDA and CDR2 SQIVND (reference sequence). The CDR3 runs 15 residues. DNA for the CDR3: TGTGCCAGTAGACCGATGTCGACAGTTAACACTGAAGCTTTCTTT. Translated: CASRPMSTVNTEAFF.

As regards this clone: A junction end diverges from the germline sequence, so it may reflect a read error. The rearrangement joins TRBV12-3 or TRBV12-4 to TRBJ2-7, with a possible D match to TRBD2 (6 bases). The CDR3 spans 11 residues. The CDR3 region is CASSFGIGGEF. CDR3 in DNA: TGTGCCAGCAGTTTTGGAATTGGCGGGGAATTC.

CDR3 in DNA: TGTGCCACCAGTGAAGCCCTAGCGGGAACCTACGAGCAGTACTTC. It specifies CATSEALAGTYEQYF. The rearrangement joins TRBV24-1 to TRBJ2-7; 9 positions agree with TRBD2. This CDR3 has 15 amino acids. Trimming took 4 bases from V and 2 from J; bases not matched to a gene: 5. Germline V lookup: CDR1 KGHDR, CDR2 SFDVKD.

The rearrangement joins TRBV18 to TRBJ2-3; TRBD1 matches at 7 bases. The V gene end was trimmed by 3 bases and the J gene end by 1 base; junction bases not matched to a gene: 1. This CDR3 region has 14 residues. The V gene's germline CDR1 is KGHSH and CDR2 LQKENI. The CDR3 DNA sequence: TGTGCCAGCTCACCGGGACAGCGCACAGATACGCAGTATTTT. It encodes CASSPGQRTDTQYF.

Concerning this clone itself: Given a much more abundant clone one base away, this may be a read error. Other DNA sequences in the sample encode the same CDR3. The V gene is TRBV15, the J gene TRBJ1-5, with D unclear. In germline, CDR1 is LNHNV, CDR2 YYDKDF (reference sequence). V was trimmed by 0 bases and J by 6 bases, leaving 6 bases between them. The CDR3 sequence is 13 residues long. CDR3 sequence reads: CATSRDPGQPQHF. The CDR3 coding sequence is TGTGCCACCAGCAGAGATCCGGGTCAGCCCCAGCATTTT.

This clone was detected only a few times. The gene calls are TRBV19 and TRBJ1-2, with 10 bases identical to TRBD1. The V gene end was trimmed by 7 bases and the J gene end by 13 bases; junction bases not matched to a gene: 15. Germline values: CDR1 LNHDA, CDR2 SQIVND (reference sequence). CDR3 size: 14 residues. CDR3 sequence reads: CASTSSGQGRSRTF. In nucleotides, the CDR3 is TGTGCCAGTACCTCATCGGGACAGGGGCGAAGTCGCACCTTC.

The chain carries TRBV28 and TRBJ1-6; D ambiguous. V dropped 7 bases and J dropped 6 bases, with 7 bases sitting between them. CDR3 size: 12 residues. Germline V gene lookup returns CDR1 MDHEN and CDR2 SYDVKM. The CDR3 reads CASMEPNSPLHF. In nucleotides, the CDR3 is TGTGCCAGCATGGAGCCTAATTCACCCCTCCACTTT. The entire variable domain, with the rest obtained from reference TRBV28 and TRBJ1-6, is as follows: DVKVTQSSRYLVKRTGEKVFLECVQDMDHENMFWYRQDPGLGLRLIYFSYDVKMKEKGDIPEGYSVSREKKERFSLILESASTNQTSMYLCASMEPNSPLHFGNGTRLTVT.

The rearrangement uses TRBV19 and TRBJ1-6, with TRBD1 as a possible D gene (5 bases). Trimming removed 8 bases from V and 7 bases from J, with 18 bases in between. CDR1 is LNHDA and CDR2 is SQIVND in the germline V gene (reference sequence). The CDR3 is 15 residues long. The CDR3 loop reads CASSGEDTRNSPLHF. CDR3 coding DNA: TGTGCCAGTTCGGGCGAGGACACCCGGAATTCACCCCTCCACTTT. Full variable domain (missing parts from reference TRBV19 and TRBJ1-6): DGGITQSPKYLFRKEGQNVTLSCEQNLNHDAMYWYRQDPGQGLRLIYYSQIVNDFQKGDIAEGYSVSREKKESFPLTVTSAQKNPTAFYLCASSGEDTRNSPLHFGNGTRLTVT.